This TCR beta chain emerged from a study of multiple sclerosis patients with progressive multifocal leukoencephalopathy. The method was immunoSEQ multiplex PCR; TCRdb's version includes in-frame clones alone and lacks a portion of them. The table records approximately 27,000 clones, 75% to 90% of them present only once. Time point indicated: time of PML onset. Detection of JC virus DNA in cerebrospinal fluid confirmed PML diagnosed from clinical and MRI findings. The sequence derives from a woman in her thirties with progressive multifocal leukoencephalopathy. The starting material was PBMCs, obtained from a patient treated with natalizumab.

This CDR3 reads CASSPNVGGDTIYF. The CDR3 DNA follows: TGTGCCAGCAGCCCAAACGTGGGTGGGGACACCATATATTTT. The rearrangement links TRBV5-6 to TRBJ1-3; D unresolved. The CDR3 contains 14 residues. V dropped 4 bases and J dropped 8 bases, with 16 bases sitting between them. Per the germline V gene, CDR1 is SGHDT and CDR2 is YYEEEE.